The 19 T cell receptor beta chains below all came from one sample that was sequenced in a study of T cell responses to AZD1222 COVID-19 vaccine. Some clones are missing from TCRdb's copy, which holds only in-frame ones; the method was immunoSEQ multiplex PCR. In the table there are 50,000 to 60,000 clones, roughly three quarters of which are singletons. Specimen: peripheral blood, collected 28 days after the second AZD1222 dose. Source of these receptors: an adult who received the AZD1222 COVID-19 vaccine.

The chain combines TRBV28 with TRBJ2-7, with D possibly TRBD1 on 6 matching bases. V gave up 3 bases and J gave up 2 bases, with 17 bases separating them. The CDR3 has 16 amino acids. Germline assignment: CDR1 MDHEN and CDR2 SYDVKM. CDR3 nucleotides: TGTGCCAGCAGTTTGGGCCCCCCAGGGGCCCCCTACGAGCAGTACTTC. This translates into CASSLGPPGAPYEQYF.

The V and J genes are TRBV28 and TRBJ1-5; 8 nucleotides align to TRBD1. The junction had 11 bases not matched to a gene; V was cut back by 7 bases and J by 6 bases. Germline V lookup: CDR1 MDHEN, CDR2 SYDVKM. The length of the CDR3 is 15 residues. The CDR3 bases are TGTGCCAGCACCGTCTCAGGGGGCAATGGTCAGCCCCAGCATTTT. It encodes CASTVSGGNGQPQHF.

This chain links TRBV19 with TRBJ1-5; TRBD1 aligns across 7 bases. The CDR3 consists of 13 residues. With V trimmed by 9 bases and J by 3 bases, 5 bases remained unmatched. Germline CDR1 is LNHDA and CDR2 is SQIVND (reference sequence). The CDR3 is CASVDRVNQPQHF. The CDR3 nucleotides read TGTGCCAGCGTTGACAGGGTCAATCAGCCCCAGCATTTT. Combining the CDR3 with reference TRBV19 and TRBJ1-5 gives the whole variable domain DGGITQSPKYLFRKEGQNVTLSCEQNLNHDAMYWYRQDPGQGLRLIYYSQIVNDFQKGDIAEGYSVSREKKESFPLTVTSAQKNPTAFYLCASVDRVNQPQHFGDGTRLSIL.

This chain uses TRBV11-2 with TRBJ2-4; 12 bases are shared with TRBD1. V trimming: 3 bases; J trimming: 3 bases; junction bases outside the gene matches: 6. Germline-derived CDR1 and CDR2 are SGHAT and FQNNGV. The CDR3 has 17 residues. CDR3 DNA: TGTGCCAGCAGCTTGCACGGGACAGGGGGCGGCAAAAACATTCAGTACTTC. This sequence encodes CASSLHGTGGGKNIQYF.

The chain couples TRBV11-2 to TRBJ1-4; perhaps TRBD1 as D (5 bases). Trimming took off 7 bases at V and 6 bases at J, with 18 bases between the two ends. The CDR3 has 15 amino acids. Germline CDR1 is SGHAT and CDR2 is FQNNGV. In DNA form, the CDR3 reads TGTGCCAGCACCCCGTCCACGGGGGGGGATGAAAAACTGTTTTTT. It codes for CASTPSTGGDEKLFF.

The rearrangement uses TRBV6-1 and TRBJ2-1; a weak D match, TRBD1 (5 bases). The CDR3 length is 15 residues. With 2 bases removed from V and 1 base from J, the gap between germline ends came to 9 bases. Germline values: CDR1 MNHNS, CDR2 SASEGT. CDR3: CASSESPGSYNEQFF. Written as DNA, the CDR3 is TGTGCCAGCAGTGAAAGCCCAGGGTCCTACAATGAGCAGTTCTTC.

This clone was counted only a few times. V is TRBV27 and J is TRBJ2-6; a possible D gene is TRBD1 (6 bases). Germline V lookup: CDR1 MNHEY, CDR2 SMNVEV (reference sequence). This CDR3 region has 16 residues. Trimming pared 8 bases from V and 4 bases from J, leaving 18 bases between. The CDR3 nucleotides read TGTGCCAGCGCCCCTAACAGGGTGGCGGGGGCCAACGTCCTGACTTTC. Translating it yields CASAPNRVAGANVLTF. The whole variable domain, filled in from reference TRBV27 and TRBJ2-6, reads EAQVTQNPRYLITVTGKKLTVTCSQNMNHEYMSWYRQDPGLGLRQIYYSMNVEVTDKGDVPEGYKVSRKEKRNFPLILESPSPNQTSLYFCASAPNRVAGANVLTFGAGSRLTVL.

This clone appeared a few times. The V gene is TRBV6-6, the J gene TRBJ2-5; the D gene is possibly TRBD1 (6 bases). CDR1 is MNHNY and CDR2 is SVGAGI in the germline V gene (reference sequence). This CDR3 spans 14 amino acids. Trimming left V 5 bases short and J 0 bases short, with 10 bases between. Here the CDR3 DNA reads TGTGCCAGCAGTCTCGGACAGTACCAAGAGACCCAGTACTTC. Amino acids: CASSLGQYQETQYF.

DNA for the CDR3: TGTGCCAGCAGCTCCCAATCCGGGGGCCCTTATTCACCCCTCCACTTT. It specifies CASSSQSGGPYSPLHF. The rearrangement links TRBV11-2 to TRBJ1-6; D may be TRBD1 (6 bases). The CDR3 has 16 residues. Germline lookup yields CDR1 SGHAT and CDR2 FQNNGV. The V end lost 4 bases, the J end lost 8 bases, and 18 bases lay between the germline ends.

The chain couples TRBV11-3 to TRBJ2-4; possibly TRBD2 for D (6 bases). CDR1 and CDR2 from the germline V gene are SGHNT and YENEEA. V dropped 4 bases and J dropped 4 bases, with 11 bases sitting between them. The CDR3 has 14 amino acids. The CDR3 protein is CASSSTGEKNIQYF. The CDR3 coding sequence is TGTGCCAGCAGCTCGACGGGGGAGAAAAACATTCAGTACTTC.

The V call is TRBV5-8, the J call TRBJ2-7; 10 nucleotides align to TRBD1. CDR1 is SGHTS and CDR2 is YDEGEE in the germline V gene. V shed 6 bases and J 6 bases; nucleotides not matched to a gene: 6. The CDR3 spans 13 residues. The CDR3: CASTPTGGLEQYF. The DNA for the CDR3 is TGTGCCAGCACCCCGACAGGGGGCCTCGAGCAGTACTTC.

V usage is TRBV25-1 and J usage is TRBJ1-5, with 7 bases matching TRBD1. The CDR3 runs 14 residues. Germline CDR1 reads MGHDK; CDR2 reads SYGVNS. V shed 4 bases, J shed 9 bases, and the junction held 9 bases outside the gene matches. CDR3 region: CASSGDSQGVPQHF. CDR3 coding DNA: TGTGCCAGCAGTGGGGACAGCCAGGGTGTGCCCCAGCATTTT. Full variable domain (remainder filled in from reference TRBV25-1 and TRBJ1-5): EADIYQTPRYLVIGTGKKITLECSQTMGHDKMYWYQQDPGMELHLIHYSYGVNSTEKGDLSSESTVSRIRTEHFPLTLESARPSHTSQYLCASSGDSQGVPQHFGDGTRLSIL.

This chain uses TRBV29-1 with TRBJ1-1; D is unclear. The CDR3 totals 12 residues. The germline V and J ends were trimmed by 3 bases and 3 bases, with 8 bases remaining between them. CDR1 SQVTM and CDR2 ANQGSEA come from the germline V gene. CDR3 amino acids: CSVDTGYTEAFF. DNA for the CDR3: TGCAGCGTTGATACGGGTTACACTGAAGCTTTCTTT.

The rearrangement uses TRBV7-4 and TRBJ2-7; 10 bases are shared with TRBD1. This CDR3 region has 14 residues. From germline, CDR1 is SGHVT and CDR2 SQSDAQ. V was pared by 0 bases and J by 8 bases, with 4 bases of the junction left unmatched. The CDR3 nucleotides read TGTGCCAGCAGCTTAGCGGGACAGGGGAGCAAGCAGTACGTC. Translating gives CASSLAGQGSKQYV.

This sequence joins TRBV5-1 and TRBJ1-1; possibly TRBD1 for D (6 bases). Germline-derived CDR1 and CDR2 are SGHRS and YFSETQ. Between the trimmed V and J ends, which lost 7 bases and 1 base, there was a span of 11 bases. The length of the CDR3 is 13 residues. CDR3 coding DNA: TGCGCCAGCCGGACAGCGAGGAACACTGAAGCTTTCTTT. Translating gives CASRTARNTEAFF.

The CDR3 loop reads CASSLSPGGTDTQYF. CDR3 DNA: TGTGCCAGTAGCTTGTCGCCAGGGGGCACAGATACGCAGTATTTT. The chain recombines TRBV19 with TRBJ2-3; D possibly corresponds to TRBD1 (6 bases). The CDR3 is made up of 15 amino acids. The V gene lost 6 bases and the J gene lost 1 base, with 14 bases spanning the gap. Germline assignment: CDR1 LNHDA and CDR2 SQIVND (reference sequence).

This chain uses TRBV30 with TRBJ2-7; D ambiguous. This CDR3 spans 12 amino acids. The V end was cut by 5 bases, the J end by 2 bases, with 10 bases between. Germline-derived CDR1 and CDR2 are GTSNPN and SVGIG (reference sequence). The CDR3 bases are TGTGCCTGGTCCGCCTTTGCCTACGAGCAGTACTTC. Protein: CAWSAFAYEQYF.

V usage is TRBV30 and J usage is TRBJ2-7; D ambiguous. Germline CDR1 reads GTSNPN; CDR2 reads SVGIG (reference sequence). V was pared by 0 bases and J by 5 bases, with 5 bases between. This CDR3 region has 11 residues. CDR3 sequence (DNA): TGTGCCTGGAGTGTACTCGACGAGCAGTACTTC. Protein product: CAWSVLDEQYF.

The CDR3: CASSPTANYGYTF. The DNA of the CDR3 is TGTGCCAGCAGCCCGACGGCTAACTATGGCTACACCTTC. V gene TRBV7-9 combines with J gene TRBJ1-2; D uncertain. Germline loops: CDR1 SEHNR, CDR2 FQNEAQ (reference sequence). Deletions cut 5 bases from V and 0 bases from J, with 7 bases between. The CDR3 has 13 residues. Combining the CDR3 with reference TRBV7-9 and TRBJ1-2 gives the whole variable domain DTGVSQNPRHKITKRGQNVTFRCDPISEHNRLYWYRQTLGQGPEFLTYFQNEAQLEKSRLLSDRFSAERPKGSFSTLEIQRTEQGDSAMYLCASSPTANYGYTFGSGTRLTVV.